The 24 T cell receptor beta chains below all came from one sample that was sequenced in a study of cytomegalovirus exposure and HLA in healthy donors. Primers included in the PCR were 60 Vbeta and 13 Jbeta primers. Here immunoSEQ multiplex PCR was the method, and the copy in TCRdb shows in-frame clones only, minus some. Among 150,000 to 200,000 clones listed, around 80% were seen once. Sequencing used PBMCs. The receptor source for this set is a man between 35 and 55 years old in good health and CMV-seropositive.

This clone was counted a few times. V and J are TRBV5-4 and TRBJ1-1; weak D call: TRBD1 (6 bases). The CDR3 has 13 amino acids. V lost 5 bases and J lost 8, with 16 bases in between. CDR1 and CDR2 (germline): SGHNT, YYREEE (reference sequence). CDR3 protein: CASSSAGGLEAFF. The CDR3 DNA is TGTGCCAGCAGTTCCGCCGGGGGGCTAGAAGCTTTCTTT.

V gene TRBV6-6 combines with J gene TRBJ2-7, with 11 bases that match TRBD2. The CDR3 consists of 13 residues. Germline-derived CDR1 and CDR2 are MNHNY and SVGAGI (reference sequence). V was pared by 7 bases and J by 6 bases, with 5 bases of the junction left unmatched. CDR3 coding DNA: TGTGCCAGCAAAGGGACTAGCGGCTCCGAGCAGTACTTC. It yields the protein CASKGTSGSEQYF.

Concerning this clone itself: Likely a read error: the CDR3 ends without its conserved phenylalanine or tryptophan. V gene TRBV10-3 combines with J gene TRBJ1-1; a weak D match, TRBD1 (6 bases). Trimming removed 6 bases from V and 2 bases from J, with 13 bases in between. The CDR3 covers 14 residues. CDR1 and CDR2 from the germline V gene are ENHRY and SYGVKD. CDR3 sequence (DNA): TGTGCCATCAGGCGACAGGATGGTAACACTGAAGCTTTCCTT. This codes for CAIRRQDGNTEAFL.

This clone was counted only a few times. The same CDR3 also results from other DNA sequences found in this sample. The chain combines TRBV18 with TRBJ1-1; D is perhaps TRBD1 (5 bases). Trimming left V 3 bases short and J 1 base short, with 6 bases between. The germline V gene has CDR1 KGHSH and CDR2 LQKENI. The CDR3 is 13 residues long. This CDR3 is CASSPGGNTEAFF. In DNA, the CDR3 is TGTGCCAGCTCACCCGGGGGGAACACTGAAGCTTTCTTT. Combining the CDR3 with reference TRBV18 and TRBJ1-1 gives the whole variable domain NAGVMQNPRHLVRRRGQEARLRCSPMKGHSHVYWYRQLPEEGLKFMVYLQKENIIDESGMPKERFSAEFPKEGPSILRIQQVVRGDSAAYFCASSPGGNTEAFFGQGTRLTVV.

This clone was detected only once. The V gene is TRBV4-2, the J gene TRBJ1-5; D possibly corresponds to TRBD1 (5 bases). Germline CDR1 LGHNA, CDR2 YNFKEQ. Trimming took off 0 bases at V and 5 bases at J, with 8 bases between the two ends. The CDR3 has 14 amino acids. The CDR3 loop is CASSQEGRDQPQHF. The CDR3 nucleotides are TGTGCCAGCAGCCAAGAGGGCAGGGATCAGCCCCAGCATTTT.

The sample holds one count of this clone. The chain is built from TRBV5-4 and TRBJ1-2; possibly TRBD1 for D (6 bases). The germline V gene encodes CDR1 SGHNT and CDR2 YYREEE (reference sequence). V shed 3 bases and J shed 4 bases, with 10 bases lying between them. The CDR3 is made up of 13 amino acids. The DNA for the CDR3 is TGTGCCAGCAGCTCGGACAGTGTCTATGGCTACACCTTC. The encoded protein is CASSSDSVYGYTF.

The rearrangement uses TRBV6-1 and TRBJ2-7; possibly TRBD2 for D (5 bases). CDR3 length equals 12 residues. CDR1 MNHNS and CDR2 SASEGT come from the germline V gene. Trimming took 6 bases from V and 9 from J, leaving 15 bases between them. CDR3 region: CASRTTSFAQYF. DNA of the CDR3: TGTGCCAGCAGAACTACTAGTTTCGCGCAGTACTTC.

The chain uses TRBV19 and TRBJ2-7; possibly TRBD1 for D (6 bases). Trimming removed 3 bases at V and 0 bases at J, with 12 bases between. The CDR3 runs 15 residues. Germline CDR1 LNHDA, CDR2 SQIVND (reference sequence). DNA for the CDR3: TGTGCCAGTAGTATGGCCAGGGGAATCTCCTACGAGCAGTACTTC. Residues: CASSMARGISYEQYF.

Written as DNA, the CDR3 is TGTGCCAGCAGCTTAGGGGACAGCCGGAACACTGAAGCTTTCTTT. This encodes CASSLGDSRNTEAFF. The gene calls are TRBV7-3 and TRBJ1-1, with 7 bases that match TRBD1. After removal of 2 bases from V and 1 base from J, the junction contained 4 bases not matched to a gene. The CDR3 loop spans 15 amino acids. Looked up from germline, CDR1 is SGHTA and CDR2 is FQGTGA.

The rearrangement joins TRBV5-1 to TRBJ2-5; unclear D gene. Germline values: CDR1 SGHRS, CDR2 YFSETQ. V gave up 2 bases and J gave up 2 bases, with 7 bases separating them. CDR3 length equals 13 residues. The CDR3 DNA reads as TGCGCCAGCAGCTTTGGCAGTCAAGAGACCCAGTACTTC. It translates to CASSFGSQETQYF.

This chain links TRBV11-3 with TRBJ2-2, with D hard to call. The CDR3 runs to 12 residues. The germline gives CDR1 SGHNT, CDR2 YENEEA. Deletions cut 5 bases from V and 6 bases from J, with 7 bases between. The CDR3 DNA follows: TGTGCCAGCAGCCCCCGGGCCGGGGAGCTGTTTTTT. This translates into CASSPRAGELFF.

The chain is built from TRBV7-8 and TRBJ2-7; D is possibly TRBD2 (6 bases). Trimming shortened V by 3 bases and J by 2 bases, and 17 bases separated the two germline ends. Germline-derived CDR1 and CDR2 are SGHVS and FQNEAQ. The CDR3 consists of 16 residues. CDR3 coding DNA: TGTGCCAGCAGCTTGGGCGGGGCGGGAATTCCCTACGAGCAGTACTTC. It specifies CASSLGGAGIPYEQYF.

This clone was recorded a few times. The chain combines TRBV5-8 with TRBJ1-2; 8 positions match TRBD1. The length of the CDR3 is 15 residues. Germline CDR1 SGHTS, CDR2 YDEGEE. Unmatched junction bases numbered 7, after V lost 6 bases and J lost 0 bases. The DNA for the CDR3 is TGTGCCAGCATTCCCACGACAGGGGCTAACTATGGCTACACCTTC. This translates into CASIPTTGANYGYTF.

The V call is TRBV5-8, the J call TRBJ1-1; D gene unclear. CDR1 and CDR2 from the germline V gene are SGHTS and YDEGEE. V lost 1 base and J 1 base, leaving 5 bases between the germline ends. CDR3 length: 13 residues. In nucleotides, the CDR3 is TGTGCCAGCAGCTTGCGAGGGAACACTGAAGCTTTCTTT. Residues: CASSLRGNTEAFF.

The chain carries TRBV15 and TRBJ2-3, with D possibly TRBD2 on 5 matching bases. The CDR3 totals 17 residues. Germline V gene lookup returns CDR1 LNHNV and CDR2 YYDKDF (reference sequence). Trimming removed 0 bases from V and 3 bases from J, with 16 bases in between. The CDR3: CATSRDGSLRGTDTQYF. CDR3 in DNA: TGTGCCACCAGCAGAGATGGGAGCCTGAGAGGGACAGATACGCAGTATTTT.

This chain links TRBV7-2 with TRBJ2-1; TRBD2 matches at 7 bases. CDR3 length: 16 residues. The J segment lost 1 base and the V segment lost 0 bases, leaving 3 bases of the junction unmatched. Germline CDR1 and CDR2: SGHTA and FQGNSA. CDR3 loop: CASSLAGGLSYNEQFF. CDR3 in DNA: TGTGCCAGCAGCTTAGCGGGAGGGTTGTCCTACAATGAGCAGTTCTTC.

A remark on this clone: A junction boundary mismatches the germline segment, possibly from a read error. V usage is TRBV7-9 and J usage is TRBJ2-7; a weak D match, TRBD2 (6 bases). The CDR3 totals 16 residues. Per germline, CDR1 SEHNR and CDR2 FQNEAQ (reference sequence). CDR3 in amino acids: CSSSLVGGEGGNKQYF. The CDR3 bases are TGTTCCAGCAGCTTAGTCGGGGGAGAGGGCGGTAACAAGCAGTACTTC.

CDR3 region: CASSPLTSGATYEQYF. Written as DNA, the CDR3 is TGTGCCAGTAGTCCCCTGACTAGCGGGGCTACCTACGAGCAGTACTTC. J is TRBJ2-7 and V is TRBV19; TRBD2 agrees at 11 bases. Germline V gene lookup returns CDR1 LNHDA and CDR2 SQIVND (reference sequence). V shed 5 bases and J 2 bases; nucleotides not matched to a gene: 8. The CDR3 totals 16 residues.

There are a few counts of this clone. The gene calls are TRBV7-2 and TRBJ2-1; TRBD2 matches at 10 bases. CDR3 length: 15 residues. J gave up 8 bases and V 5 bases, and 9 bases lay outside the gene matches. Germline V CDR1 and CDR2: SGHTA, FQGNSA. CDR3 residues: CASSLTSGKGDEQFF. The CDR3 DNA is TGTGCCAGCAGCCTAACTAGCGGGAAGGGGGATGAGCAGTTCTTC.

CDR3 protein: CASSLELAYYNEQFF. CDR3 DNA: TGCGCCAGCAGCTTGGAACTAGCGTACTACAATGAGCAGTTCTTC. The chain combines TRBV5-1 with TRBJ2-1; the match to TRBD2 covers 7 bases. The CDR3 is 15 amino acids. Germline CDR1 and CDR2: SGHRS and YFSETQ. J lost 3 bases, V lost 0 bases, and 3 bases had no gene match.

The V gene is TRBV11-2, the J gene TRBJ1-5; 9 bases align to TRBD1. The DNA end is more similar to TRBJ2-3, so the J call may be wrong. Germline values: CDR1 SGHAT, CDR2 FQNNGV. This CDR3 contains 14 residues. CDR3 sequence reads: CASSLGQGLHPQYF. Here the CDR3 DNA reads TGTGCCAGCAGCCTGGGACAGGGATTACACCCCCAGTATTTT.

This clone appeared a few times. The chain uses TRBV28 and TRBJ1-5; tentatively, D is TRBD1 (6 bases). Germline assignment: CDR1 MDHEN and CDR2 SYDVKM. Trimming removed 2 bases at V and 3 bases at J, with 8 bases between. The CDR3 loop spans 14 amino acids. The CDR3 protein is CASSLPGANQPQHF. CDR3 nucleotide sequence: TGTGCCAGCAGTTTACCAGGGGCCAATCAGCCCCAGCATTTT.

The chain employs TRBV29-1 and TRBJ1-2, with TRBD1 matching over 9 bases. Germline V gene data show CDR1 as SQVTM and CDR2 as ANQGSEA. V lost 3 bases and J lost 7; bases outside the gene matches: 15. CDR3 length: 16 amino acids. This CDR3 is CSVEGLTGTGLPGYTF. CDR3 nucleotide sequence: TGCAGCGTTGAGGGACTTACCGGGACAGGGCTCCCTGGCTACACCTTC.

The chain is built from TRBV4-1 and TRBJ2-4; 10 bases align to TRBD1. This CDR3 is 16 amino acids long. Per germline, CDR1 MGHRA and CDR2 YSYEKL. V lost 3 bases and J lost 3; bases outside the gene matches: 5. CDR3 nucleotides: TGCGCCAGCAGCCAGGCCGGGACAGGGGACAAAAACATTCAGTACTTC. This encodes CASSQAGTGDKNIQYF.